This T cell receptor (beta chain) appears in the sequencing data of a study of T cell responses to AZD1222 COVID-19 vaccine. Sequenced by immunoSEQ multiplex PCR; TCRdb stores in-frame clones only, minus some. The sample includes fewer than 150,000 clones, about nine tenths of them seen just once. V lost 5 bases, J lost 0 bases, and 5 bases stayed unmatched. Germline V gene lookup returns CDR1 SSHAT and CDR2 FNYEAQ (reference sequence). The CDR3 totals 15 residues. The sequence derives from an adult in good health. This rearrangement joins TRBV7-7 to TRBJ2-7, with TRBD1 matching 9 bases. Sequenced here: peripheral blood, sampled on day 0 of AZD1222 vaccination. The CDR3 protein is CASSPGTGSSYEQYF. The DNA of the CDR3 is TGTGCCAGCAGCCCAGGGACAGGGAGCTCCTACGAGCAGTACTTC.